This entry lists 32 T cell receptor beta chains sequenced from one sample in a study of blood T cell repertoires in COVID-19. The data were produced by immunoSEQ multiplex PCR, yet TCRdb's version contains in-frame clones alone and is incomplete. This sample has fewer than 300,000 clones; roughly 85% occur once, and the top ten carry less than 4%. Material: peripheral blood. The receptors were sampled from a woman between 18 and 29 years old with acute or convalescent COVID-19.

The chain combines TRBV12-3 or TRBV12-4 with TRBJ1-1; D remains ambiguous. Trimming took 3 bases from V and 1 from J, leaving 6 bases between them. The CDR3 loop spans 13 amino acids. CDR3 DNA: TGTGCCAGCAGTTTCGGGGAGAACACTGAAGCTTTCTTT. Protein: CASSFGENTEAFF.

The V and J genes are TRBV6-2 or TRBV6-3 and TRBJ1-6; 8 bases align to TRBD1. Unmatched junction bases numbered 9, after V lost 6 bases and J lost 5 bases. Germline V CDR1 and CDR2: MNHEY, SVGEGT. This CDR3 comprises 16 residues. The CDR3 DNA is TGTGCCAGCAGCCGGGGAGGGACAGGACATAATTCACCCCTCCACTTT. The encoded protein is CASSRGGTGHNSPLHF.

The chain combines TRBV18 with TRBJ1-1; D is unclear. Germline V lookup: CDR1 KGHSH, CDR2 LQKENI. V lost 3 bases to trimming and J lost 1 base, with 9 bases between them. The CDR3 is made up of 14 amino acids. The CDR3 region is CASSPREQNTEAFF. The CDR3 region has the DNA TGTGCCAGCTCACCCCGGGAGCAGAACACTGAAGCTTTCTTT.

About this clone: The same CDR3 is also encoded by other DNA sequences in this sample. The chain uses TRBV5-1 and TRBJ2-3, with D uncertain. Germline CDR1 is SGHRS and CDR2 is YFSETQ. CDR3 length: 12 amino acids. V was trimmed by 0 bases and J by 6 bases, leaving 5 bases between them. CDR3 sequence (DNA): TGCGCCAGCAGCTTGGCCGGGGATACGCAGTATTTT. This encodes CASSLAGDTQYF.

This chain uses TRBV4-3 with TRBJ2-7, with 7 bases matching TRBD2. CDR1 is LGHNA, CDR2 YSLEER, per germline. The V segment lost 0 bases and the J segment 3 bases; nucleotides outside the gene matches: 8. The CDR3 has 16 amino acids. The CDR3 reads CASSQEGSGEIYEQYF. CDR3 sequence (DNA): TGCGCCAGCAGCCAAGAGGGGAGCGGGGAGATCTACGAGCAGTACTTC.

The V call is TRBV19, the J call TRBJ2-7, with 7 bases matching TRBD2. This CDR3 has 13 amino acids. Germline V lookup: CDR1 LNHDA, CDR2 SQIVND (reference sequence). V trimming: 3 bases; J trimming: 1 base; junction bases outside the gene matches: 0. The CDR3 loop is CASSIGGSYEQYF. CDR3 DNA: TGTGCCAGTAGTATCGGGGGGTCCTACGAGCAGTACTTC. The full variable domain, with the rest looked up from reference TRBV19 and TRBJ2-7, is DGGITQSPKYLFRKEGQNVTLSCEQNLNHDAMYWYRQDPGQGLRLIYYSQIVNDFQKGDIAEGYSVSREKKESFPLTVTSAQKNPTAFYLCASSIGGSYEQYFGPGTRLTVT.

The chain has TRBV7-2 and TRBJ2-7; TRBD1 matches 10 bases. The germline V gene encodes CDR1 SGHTA and CDR2 FQGNSA. The CDR3 is 15 residues long. V gave up 4 bases and J gave up 6 bases; unmatched junction bases: 9. This CDR3 reads CASSSREGQGREQYF. The CDR3 DNA reads TGTGCCAGCAGCTCCCGTGAGGGACAGGGGCGCGAGCAGTACTTC. Complete variable domain (other parts from reference TRBV7-2 and TRBJ2-7): GAGVSQSPSNKVTEKGKDVELRCDPISGHTALYWYRQSLGQGLEFLIYFQGNSAPDKSGLPSDRFSAERTGGSVSTLTIQRTQQEDSAVYLCASSSREGQGREQYFGPGTRLTVT.

This rearrangement joins TRBV28 to TRBJ2-7, with D perhaps matching TRBD2 (6 bases). V lost 2 bases to trimming and J lost 3 bases, with 17 bases between them. Germline values: CDR1 MDHEN, CDR2 SYDVKM. The CDR3 extends over 16 amino acids. Here the CDR3 reads CASSLGGNSGNYEQYF. In nucleotides, the CDR3 is TGTGCCAGCAGTTTAGGGGGAAATAGCGGTAACTACGAGCAGTACTTC.

J is TRBJ1-4 and V is TRBV5-4, with 7 bases aligning to TRBD1. This CDR3 is 17 amino acids long. Germline loops: CDR1 SGHNT, CDR2 YYREEE (reference sequence). J gave up 3 bases and V 0 bases, and 8 bases lay outside the gene matches. Here the CDR3 reads CASSLDPAGGANEKLFF. As DNA, the CDR3 is TGTGCCAGCAGCTTGGACCCTGCAGGGGGAGCTAATGAAAAACTGTTTTTT.

This sequence joins TRBV5-5 and TRBJ1-1, with D possibly being TRBD1 (6 bases). This CDR3 has 14 amino acids. Trimming took off 1 base at V and 5 bases at J, with 12 bases between the two ends. Germline CDR1 reads SGHKS; CDR2 reads YYEKEE (reference sequence). The CDR3: CASSLLAGETEAFF. In DNA, the CDR3 is TGTGCCAGCAGCTTGTTGGCAGGGGAAACTGAAGCTTTCTTT.

The V and J genes are TRBV27 and TRBJ2-1; D is ambiguous. The CDR3 consists of 12 residues. V was trimmed by 2 bases and J by 6 bases, leaving 5 bases between them. CDR1 and CDR2 (germline): MNHEY, SMNVEV (reference sequence). Here the CDR3 DNA reads TGTGCCAGCAGTTTACTCGGCAATGAGCAGTTCTTC. Protein sequence: CASSLLGNEQFF.

The chain links TRBV6-2 or TRBV6-3 to TRBJ2-6; 12 nucleotides match TRBD1. V shed 2 bases, J shed 4 bases, and the junction held 6 bases outside the gene matches. The germline gives CDR1 MNHEY, CDR2 SVGEGT. This CDR3 spans 18 amino acids. The CDR3 DNA reads as TGTGCCAGCAGTTACCCCTGGGACAGGGGGCAAGGGGCCAACGTCCTGACTTTC. Translated, it gives CASSYPWDRGQGANVLTF.

The chain has TRBV6-6 and TRBJ1-6; D gene uncertain. The germline gives CDR1 MNHNY, CDR2 SVGAGI (reference sequence). The ends were cut back, 3 bases at V and 10 bases at J, with 13 bases in the middle. The CDR3 contains 14 residues. The CDR3 coding sequence is TGTGCCAGCAGTTATGTGGAGAGATCGTCACCCCTCCACTTT. It is translated as CASSYVERSSPLHF.

V is TRBV30 and J is TRBJ1-1; perhaps TRBD1 as D (5 bases). CDR1 is GTSNPN and CDR2 is SVGIG in the germline V gene (reference sequence). Deletions cut 2 bases from V and 11 bases from J, with 15 bases between. This CDR3 region has 12 residues. The CDR3 bases are TGTGCCTGGAGTCGGGGGGAGTCCGGGGCTTTCTTT. It translates to CAWSRGESGAFF. The entire variable domain, with the rest obtained from reference TRBV30 and TRBJ1-1, is as follows: SQTIHQWPATLVQPVGSPLSLECTVEGTSNPNLYWYRQAAGRGLQLLFYSVGIGQISSEVPQNLSASRPQDRQFILSSKKLLLSDSGFYLCAWSRGESGAFFGQGTRLTVV.

The V and J genes are TRBV6-5 and TRBJ2-5; 9 positions agree with TRBD1. The germline V gene encodes CDR1 MNHEY and CDR2 SVGAGI. With 6 bases clipped from V and 5 bases from J, the junction kept 10 bases outside the gene matches. This CDR3 comprises 15 residues. CDR3 nucleotides: TGTGCCAGCAGCCTTGACTCGACAGGGGGGGAGACCCAGTACTTC. This codes for CASSLDSTGGETQYF.

The chain's CDR3 is CASSLREGEQFF. CDR3 sequence (DNA): TGCGCCAGCAGCTTAAGAGAGGGTGAGCAGTTCTTC. This sequence joins TRBV5-1 and TRBJ2-1; D might be TRBD2 (5 bases). The V end lost 2 bases, the J end lost 9 bases, and 9 bases lay between the germline ends. The CDR3 is made up of 12 amino acids. Germline V lookup: CDR1 SGHRS, CDR2 YFSETQ.

This rearrangement joins TRBV29-1 to TRBJ1-2, with D maybe TRBD1 (5 bases). This CDR3 comprises 13 residues. The germline CDR1 and CDR2 sequences are SQVTM and ANQGSEA. Trimming shortened V by 5 bases and J by 6 bases, and 16 bases separated the two germline ends. DNA for the CDR3: TGCAGCGTTCTAATTGGCAGGGTGGATGGCTACACCTTC. Residues: CSVLIGRVDGYTF.

The chain couples TRBV11-2 to TRBJ1-1; 8 nucleotides align to TRBD1. This CDR3 is built from 13 residues. With V trimmed by 6 bases and J by 4 bases, 4 bases remained unmatched. Germline CDR1 and CDR2: SGHAT and FQNNGV. The CDR3, as DNA: TGTGCCAGCAGACTTACAGGGGGCACTGAAGCTTTCTTT. Translation gives CASRLTGGTEAFF.

This clone was seen a few times. The chain recombines TRBV11-2 with TRBJ2-1; TRBD2 agrees at 8 bases. This CDR3 comprises 15 residues. The V segment lost 2 bases and the J segment 9 bases; nucleotides outside the gene matches: 9. The V gene's germline CDR1 is SGHAT and CDR2 FQNNGV. This CDR3 reads CASSLSPGGPGEQFF. DNA of the CDR3: TGTGCCAGCAGCTTAAGTCCGGGAGGGCCAGGTGAGCAGTTCTTC.

The chain carries TRBV9 and TRBJ2-3; TRBD1 aligns across 10 bases. Germline loops: CDR1 SGDLS, CDR2 YYNGEE. The CDR3 totals 15 residues. V lost 3 bases to trimming and J lost 2 bases; unmatched junction nucleotides: 3. Written as DNA, the CDR3 is TGTGCCAGCAGCGCGGGACAGGGGAACACAGATACGCAGTATTTT. Residues: CASSAGQGNTDTQYF.

The rearrangement links TRBV4-3 to TRBJ1-2; no reliable D call. In germline, CDR1 is LGHNA, CDR2 YSLEER. V dropped 11 bases and J dropped 2 bases, with 12 bases sitting between them. This CDR3 contains 12 residues. The CDR3 region has the DNA TGCGCCGTCGGAGGACTAAACTATGGCTACACCTTC. This translates into CAVGGLNYGYTF.

This rearrangement joins TRBV9 to TRBJ2-7; D possibly corresponds to TRBD1 (6 bases). Germline V lookup: CDR1 SGDLS, CDR2 YYNGEE. The ends were cut back, 0 bases at V and 2 bases at J, with 15 bases in the middle. The CDR3 is 16 residues long. The CDR3 DNA follows: TGTGCCAGCAGCGTAGCTGGGCAGGGGTCACCCTACGAGCAGTACTTC. Protein product: CASSVAGQGSPYEQYF. Filled out from reference TRBV9 and TRBJ2-7, the complete variable domain reads DSGVTQTPKHLITATGQRVTLRCSPRSGDLSVYWYQQSLDQGLQFLIQYYNGEERAKGNILERFSAQQFPDLHSELNLSSLELGDSALYFCASSVAGQGSPYEQYFGPGTRLTVT.

The genes are TRBV27 and TRBJ1-3; a weak D match, TRBD1 (5 bases). Per germline, CDR1 MNHEY and CDR2 SMNVEV (reference sequence). The CDR3 runs to 14 residues. Trimming shortened V by 7 bases and J by 0 bases, and 10 bases separated the two germline ends. The CDR3 DNA follows: TGTGCCAGCAAGGGGCCCAGCTCTGGAAACACCATATATTTT. This encodes CASKGPSSGNTIYF.

The genes are TRBV27 and TRBJ2-7; D is unclear. The CDR3 length is 14 residues. V lost 3 bases, J lost 2 bases, and 11 bases lay in between. Germline V gene sequence: CDR1 MNHEY, CDR2 SMNVEV (reference sequence). For the CDR3, the DNA is TGTGCCAGCAGTTTGAGTGGCGGTACCTACGAGCAGTACTTC. Translated: CASSLSGGTYEQYF.

The chain links TRBV19 to TRBJ1-1, with 10 bases fitting TRBD1. V trimming: 3 bases; J trimming: 0 bases; junction bases outside the gene matches: 1. CDR1 and CDR2 (germline): LNHDA, SQIVND (reference sequence). The CDR3 sequence is 15 residues long. CDR3 DNA sequence: TGTGCCAGTAGTATGGGACAGGGGATGAACACTGAAGCTTTCTTT. This gives the protein CASSMGQGMNTEAFF.

CDR3 region: CASSRHPRDSQVRETQYF. Here the CDR3 DNA reads TGCGCCAGCAGTCGGCACCCTCGGGACAGCCAAGTCCGGGAGACCCAGTACTTC. The chain uses TRBV23-1 and TRBJ2-5, with 7 nucleotides matching TRBD1. TRBV23-1 is marked as an open reading frame, function uncertain. This CDR3 has 18 amino acids. Losses at the gene ends were 4 bases for V and 5 bases for J; bases not matched to a gene: 19.

This clone was seen only once. This chain joins TRBV14 and TRBJ2-7, with 7 nucleotides matching TRBD1. Germline-derived CDR1 and CDR2 are SGHDN and FVKESK. The V gene end was trimmed by 0 bases and the J gene end by 4 bases; junction bases not matched to a gene: 15. The CDR3 is 18 residues long. The CDR3 DNA sequence: TGTGCCAGCAGCCAAGAAAGCTGGCTGGGACAGCCAACTTACGAGCAGTACTTC. It specifies CASSQESWLGQPTYEQYF.

V is TRBV28 and J is TRBJ2-1; 12 nucleotides line up with TRBD2. The J segment lost 10 bases and the V segment lost 3 bases, leaving 19 bases of the junction unmatched. Germline CDR1 and CDR2: MDHEN and SYDVKM. CDR3 size: 19 residues. The CDR3 is CASSFGENFGLAGGDEQFF. In nucleotides, the CDR3 is TGTGCCAGCAGTTTTGGCGAGAACTTCGGGCTAGCGGGAGGGGACGAGCAGTTCTTC.

This chain joins TRBV5-1 and TRBJ2-3; 9 bases are a match to TRBD2. Per germline, CDR1 SGHRS and CDR2 YFSETQ. J was trimmed by 3 bases and V by 4 bases; bases with no gene match: 6. CDR3 length: 15 residues. CDR3 amino acids: CASSLAGGGTDTQYF. DNA of the CDR3: TGCGCCAGCAGCCTCGCGGGAGGGGGGACAGATACGCAGTATTTT.

The rearrangement links TRBV6-1 to TRBJ2-7; 9 bases are a match to TRBD1. Germline-derived CDR1 and CDR2 are MNHNS and SASEGT. This CDR3 has 15 amino acids. The trim removed 2 bases at V and 1 base at J, leaving 3 bases unmatched. This CDR3 reads CASSEPGTGSYEQYF. CDR3 coding DNA: TGTGCCAGCAGTGAACCCGGGACAGGGTCCTACGAGCAGTACTTC.

This clone appeared a few times. The chain employs TRBV18 and TRBJ2-2, with D possibly matching TRBD1 (6 bases). Trimming left V 3 bases short and J 3 bases short, with 11 bases between. Germline assignment: CDR1 KGHSH and CDR2 LQKENI. The CDR3 is 15 amino acids. CDR3 region: CASSPPGADTGELFF. For the CDR3, the DNA is TGTGCCAGCTCACCCCCAGGGGCAGACACCGGGGAGCTGTTTTTT. Drawing the rest from reference TRBV18 and TRBJ2-2, the complete variable domain is NAGVMQNPRHLVRRRGQEARLRCSPMKGHSHVYWYRQLPEEGLKFMVYLQKENIIDESGMPKERFSAEFPKEGPSILRIQQVVRGDSAAYFCASSPPGADTGELFFGEGSRLTVL.

The rearrangement joins TRBV13 to TRBJ2-3; D call uncertain. This CDR3 has 16 residues. Between the trimmed V and J ends, which lost 5 bases and 6 bases, there was a span of 21 bases. Germline V gene data show CDR1 as PRHDT and CDR2 as FYEKMQ (reference sequence). This chain's CDR3 is CASSLRKMIKSDTQYF. CDR3 bases: TGTGCCAGCAGCCTACGTAAAATGATAAAATCCGATACGCAGTATTTT.